This entry is about one T cell receptor (beta chain). Antigen: not known. This entry belongs to a study of cytomegalovirus exposure and HLA in healthy donors. Points from the study as a whole: Whilst most TCR sequences proved rare, a subset of public TCRs occurred across many donors. It was confirmed in vitro that three of the CMV-associated chains were specific for CMV antigens.

Measured with immunoSEQ multiplex PCR; TCRdb has only the in-frame clones, and not every one. This sample yields 300,000 to 450,000 clones, of which more than 80% are seen a single time; over 0.75% belongs to the top ten. The CDR3 covers 17 residues. Germline assignment: CDR1 SGHVS and CDR2 FNYEAQ. V was shortened by 0 bases and J by 0 bases, with 12 bases between the two germline ends. Sequencing used PBMCs. The V and J genes are TRBV7-6 and TRBJ2-1, with a possible D match to TRBD1 (5 bases). This clonotype was sampled from a young woman in good health and CMV-seronegative. As DNA, the CDR3 is TGTGCCAGCAGCTTAGCGGGGCGCGGTAGCTCCTACAATGAGCAGTTCTTC. Residues: CASSLAGRGSSYNEQFF.